These T cell receptor beta chains were read from a single sample in a study of sequential checkpoint blockade in melanoma. Profiled with immunoSEQ multiplex PCR; TCRdb holds only in-frame clones, not every one. The sample has several thousand clones, about a fifth seen once. The input for sequencing was tumor tissue (inferred from file names), taken from a patient given nivolumab and ipilimumab in sequence. Receptors were obtained from a human donor with melanoma. The CDR3 runs from the conserved cysteine through the conserved F or W. The D gene is left open where the match is weak. The size of a clone is reported for some rows only, either as once, few or many, or as a class for expanded clones.

V: TRBV6-8; length: 13; D: NA; J: TRBJ2-5; size: medium-sized; DNA: TGTGCCAGCAGTTATCCGGGGGAAGAGACCCAGTACTTC; CDR3: CASSYPGEETQYF
V: TRBV12-5; length: 14; D: TRBD1; J: TRBJ1-1; size: medium-sized; DNA: TGTGCTAGTGGCGTACGGGGACAGGGGTTTGAAGCTTTCTTT; CDR3: CASGVRGQGFEAFF
V: TRBV19; length: 15; D: NA; J: TRBJ2-6; size: NA; DNA: TGTGCCACTAGACCTATCTCCTCTGGGGCCAACGTCCTGACTTTC; CDR3: CATRPISSGANVLTF
V: TRBV5-1; length: 14; D: NA; J: TRBJ2-3; size: once; DNA: TGCGCCAGCAGCTTGGGGGTATACACAGATACGCAGTATTTT; CDR3: CASSLGVYTDTQYF
V: TRBV10-3; length: 15; D: TRBD2; J: TRBJ2-7; size: medium-sized; DNA: TGTGCCATCAGTGAGTCGACAGCGGGGGGGCTGGAGCAGTACTTC; CDR3: CAISESTAGGLEQYF
V: TRBV30; length: 17; D: TRBD1; J: TRBJ1-5; size: few; DNA: TGTGCCTGGCAGACAGGGGAATTGGGATATAGCAATCAGCCCCAGCATTTT; CDR3: CAWQTGELGYSNQPQHF
V: TRBV23-1; length: 15; D: TRBD1; J: TRBJ2-3; size: NA; DNA: TGCGCCAGCAGTCAAGACAGGGCCAACACAGATACGCAGTATTTT; CDR3: CASSQDRANTDTQYF
V: TRBV11-3; length: 14; D: NA; J: TRBJ2-5; size: few; DNA: TGTGCCAGCAGCTTGATGTTAGGGGGGGAGACCCAGTACTTC; CDR3: CASSLMLGGETQYF
V: TRBV12-5; length: 13; D: NA; J: TRBJ1-1; size: few; DNA: TGTGCTAGTGGCCTTCAGGGTAACACTGAAGCTTTCTTT; CDR3: CASGLQGNTEAFF
V: TRBV7-6; length: 14; D: TRBD2; J: TRBJ2-3; size: NA; DNA: TGTGCCAGCAGCCCCACTAGCGTTCCAGATACGCAGTATTTT; CDR3: CASSPTSVPDTQYF
V: TRBV11-3; length: 16; D: NA; J: TRBJ1-5; size: NA; DNA: TGTGCCAGCAGCCCCGGGGATGGGGGAACCGATCAGCCCCAGCATTTT; CDR3: CASSPGDGGTDQPQHF
V: TRBV19; length: 14; D: NA; J: TRBJ2-7; size: NA; DNA: TGTGCCAGTAGTATATCAGGGGTAACCTACGAGCAGTACTTC; CDR3: CASSISGVTYEQYF
V: TRBV6-8; length: 16; D: NA; J: TRBJ2-3; size: NA; DNA: TGTGCCAGCAGTTGGGGGGGGCAGGGTATAGCAGATACGCAGTATTTT; CDR3: CASSWGGQGIADTQYF
V: TRBV1; length: 15; D: NA; J: TRBJ1-2; size: NA; DNA: TGCGCCAGCAGCCAAGATCCCGGGAGTGACTATGGCTACACCTTC; CDR3: CASSQDPGSDYGYTF
V: TRBV19; length: 18; D: TRBD1; J: TRBJ1-4; size: few; DNA: TGTGCCAGTAGTCTAAGGGACAGGGGACGGCCAACTAATGAAAAACTGTTTTTT; CDR3: CASSLRDRGRPTNEKLFF
V: TRBV9; length: 13; D: NA; J: TRBJ1-2; size: NA; DNA: TGTGCCAGAAGCCATACAACAGAGTATGGCTACACCTTC; CDR3: CARSHTTEYGYTF
V: TRBV19; length: 15; D: NA; J: TRBJ1-5; size: NA; DNA: TGTGCCAGTAGGTTGGTACAGGGCAGCAATCAGCCCCAGCATTTT; CDR3: CASRLVQGSNQPQHF
V: TRBV6-8; length: 13; D: NA; J: TRBJ1-5; size: few; DNA: TGTGCCATCAGTGCAGGGGAGGGACAGCCCCAGCATTTT; CDR3: CAISAGEGQPQHF
V: TRBV6-4; length: 11; D: NA; J: TRBJ2-1; size: few; DNA: TGTGCCAGCAAGCGGGTCTATGAGCAGTTCTTC; CDR3: CASKRVYEQFF
V: TRBV5-1; length: 14; D: TRBD2; J: TRBJ2-7; size: few; DNA: TGCGCCAGCAGCTTTGTTAGCGGGGCCTCCGAGCAGTACTTC; CDR3: CASSFVSGASEQYF
V: TRBV9; length: 15; D: TRBD2; J: TRBJ2-1; size: many; DNA: TGTGCCAGCAGTGAAGGGCTAGCGGGGTACAATGAGCAGTTCTTC; CDR3: CASSEGLAGYNEQFF
V: TRBV6-8; length: 16; D: NA; J: TRBJ2-6; size: few; DNA: TGTGCCAGCAGCGACCTCTACGGGGATGGGGCCAACGTCCTGACTTTC; CDR3: CASSDLYGDGANVLTF
V: TRBV5-1; length: 14; D: NA; J: TRBJ1-5; size: NA; DNA: TGCGCCAGCAGCCAGGAGTCACGCGATCAGCCCCAGCATTTT; CDR3: CASSQESRDQPQHF
V: TRBV19; length: 14; D: TRBD2; J: TRBJ2-1; size: medium-sized; DNA: TGTGCCAGTACCCCTAGCGGGGGAAACAATGAGCAGTTCTTC; CDR3: CASTPSGGNNEQFF
V: TRBV9; length: 15; D: TRBD2; J: TRBJ2-3; size: medium-sized; DNA: TGTGCCAGCAGCGTAGGACTAGCACCCACAGATACGCAGTATTTT; CDR3: CASSVGLAPTDTQYF
V: TRBV6-8; length: 17; D: NA; J: TRBJ2-6; size: NA; DNA: TGTGCCAGCAGTTTCGGACTATATAGGTCTGGGGCCAACGTCCTGACTTTC; CDR3: CASSFGLYRSGANVLTF
V: TRBV10-3; length: 14; D: NA; J: TRBJ1-5; size: few; DNA: TGTGCCATCAGTGAGTCTTCGGGGGCGCAGCCCCAGCATTTT; CDR3: CAISESSGAQPQHF
V: TRBV6-8; length: 14; D: NA; J: TRBJ1-5; size: many; DNA: TGTGCCAGCAGTTCGGGGGGCAGCAATCAGCCCCAGCATTTT; CDR3: CASSSGGSNQPQHF
V: TRBV30; length: 14; D: NA; J: TRBJ1-2; size: NA; DNA: TGTGCCTGGAGGCTGGGGGGGACCCGGAGTGGCTACACCTTC; CDR3: CAWRLGGTRSGYTF
V: TRBV5-1; length: 15; D: TRBD1; J: TRBJ1-2; size: NA; DNA: TGCGCCAGCAGCTTGGAAGACAGGGGGAATGAAGGCTACACCTTC; CDR3: CASSLEDRGNEGYTF
V: TRBV9; length: 15; D: NA; J: TRBJ1-1; size: NA; DNA: TGTGCCAGCAGCGTAGCAGCGGAACTGAGGACTGAAGCTTTCTTT; CDR3: CASSVAAELRTEAFF
V: TRBV11-3; length: 14; D: TRBD1; J: TRBJ2-1; size: NA; DNA: TGTGCCAGCAGCCCCCTACAGGGGTTAGATGAGCAGTTCTTC; CDR3: CASSPLQGLDEQFF
V: TRBV7-7; length: 15; D: TRBD2; J: TRBJ2-1; size: NA; DNA: TGTGCCAGCAGATTGCCGGGACTAGATGCCAATGAGCAGTTCTTC; CDR3: CASRLPGLDANEQFF
V: TRBV6-8; length: 13; D: TRBD1; J: TRBJ1-2; size: many; DNA: TGTGCCACACGGGGGGGACAGGCTTATGGCTACACCTTC; CDR3: CATRGGQAYGYTF
V: TRBV11-3; length: 16; D: NA; J: TRBJ1-3; size: many; DNA: TGTGCCAGCAGCTTCCTCGGGAACGGAGCTGGAAACACCATATATTTT; CDR3: CASSFLGNGAGNTIYF
V: TRBV6-8; length: 13; D: NA; J: TRBJ2-7; size: few; DNA: TGTGCCAGGAGGGACGGACGGACAAACGAGCAGTACTTC; CDR3: CARRDGRTNEQYF
V: TRBV11-3; length: 14; D: NA; J: TRBJ2-2; size: few; DNA: TGTGCCAGCAGGACAGCACGGTACACCGGGGAGCTGTTTTTT; CDR3: CASRTARYTGELFF
V: TRBV5-1; length: 14; D: NA; J: TRBJ1-1; size: NA; DNA: TGCGCCAGCAGCTTGCGCGGGACTAACACTGAAGCTTTCTTT; CDR3: CASSLRGTNTEAFF
V: TRBV11-3; length: 16; D: TRBD2; J: TRBJ2-1; size: many; DNA: TGTGCCAGCAGCTCACGACTAGCGGGCTCCTACAATGAGCAGTTCTTC; CDR3: CASSSRLAGSYNEQFF
V: TRBV19; length: 12; D: NA; J: TRBJ2-2; size: NA; DNA: TGTGCCAGTAGTATTTACACCGGGGAGCTGTTTTTT; CDR3: CASSIYTGELFF
V: TRBV6-8; length: 14; D: TRBD2; J: TRBJ2-1; size: medium-sized; DNA: TGTGCCAGCAGTTACTCGGGACTAGCGAATGAGCAGTTCTTC; CDR3: CASSYSGLANEQFF
V: TRBV25-1; length: 15; D: NA; J: TRBJ2-3; size: NA; DNA: TGTGCCAGCTCTCAACAGGTCCTAGTCACAGATACGCAGTATTTT; CDR3: CASSQQVLVTDTQYF
V: TRBV25-1; length: 14; D: TRBD1; J: TRBJ2-1; size: few; DNA: TGTGCCAGCAGTAGGACAGGGGGCCACAATGAGCAGTTCTTC; CDR3: CASSRTGGHNEQFF
V: TRBV15; length: 15; D: NA; J: TRBJ2-7; size: NA; DNA: TGTGCCACCAGCAGAGATCGGGGATCCTTTCACGAGCAGTACTTC; CDR3: CATSRDRGSFHEQYF
V: TRBV7-1; length: 13; D: NA; J: TRBJ2-6; size: medium-sized; DNA: TGTGCCAGCAGCTTTTTCGGGGCCAACGTCCTGACTTTC; CDR3: CASSFFGANVLTF
V: TRBV6-8; length: 12; D: TRBD1; J: TRBJ1-2; size: NA; DNA: TGTGCCAGCCGGACCGGGACAGCTCTTTACACCTTC; CDR3: CASRTGTALYTF
V: TRBV19; length: 16; D: TRBD1; J: TRBJ2-3; size: NA; DNA: TGTGCCAGTAGCTCCGGGCAGGGGGCTAGCACAGATACGCAGTATTTT; CDR3: CASSSGQGASTDTQYF
V: TRBV6-8; length: 13; D: NA; J: TRBJ2-1; size: NA; DNA: TGTGCCATCAGACCACCGGGGTTTGATGAGCAGTTCTTC; CDR3: CAIRPPGFDEQFF
V: TRBV12-2; length: 16; D: NA; J: TRBJ2-3; size: many; DNA: NA; CDR3: CASTPGVGGGSDTQYF